Listed below are T cell receptor beta chains from one sample, sequenced in a study of blood T cell repertoires in COVID-19. Libraries were prepared by immunoSEQ multiplex PCR; TCRdb keeps only in-frame clonotypes and omits some of them. The sample yields 130,000 or so clones, around 86% seen once. The source material was peripheral blood. Receptors were obtained from a man in his fifties with active COVID-19. CDR3s include the opening cysteine and the closing phenylalanine or tryptophan. The order of the fields is J gene, clone size, V gene, D gene, CDR3 DNA, CDR3 protein. The D gene is left open where the match is weak. The size entry is marked missing in some rows and otherwise reads once, few, many or a size class.

J gene: TRBJ1-5; clone size: .; V gene: TRBV2; D gene: .; CDR3 DNA: TGTGCCAGCAGAGTGGGACTACAGGCCCAGCATTTT; CDR3 protein: CASRVGLQAQHF
J gene: TRBJ1-4; clone size: .; V gene: TRBV7-9; D gene: TRBD1; CDR3 DNA: TGTGCCAGCAGCTTAGTGGGCAGGGGGTATGAAAAACTGTTTTTT; CDR3 protein: CASSLVGRGYEKLFF
J gene: TRBJ1-4; clone size: .; V gene: TRBV2; D gene: TRBD1; CDR3 DNA: TGTGCCAGCAGGACAGGGGTGGAAAAACTGTTTTTT; CDR3 protein: CASRTGVEKLFF
J gene: TRBJ1-5; clone size: .; V gene: TRBV15; D gene: .; CDR3 DNA: TGTGCCACCAGCAGAGTTAAGGGGCAGCCCCAGCATTTT; CDR3 protein: CATSRVKGQPQHF
J gene: TRBJ1-4; clone size: .; V gene: TRBV27; D gene: TRBD1; CDR3 DNA: TGTGCCAGCAGTTTATCGCCCACAGGGGGAGGCGGTGAAAAACTGTTTTTT; CDR3 protein: CASSLSPTGGGGEKLFF
J gene: TRBJ1-3; clone size: .; V gene: TRBV7-2; D gene: TRBD1; CDR3 DNA: TGTGCCAGCAGCTCTCGACAGGGGCATGGAAACACCATATATTTT; CDR3 protein: CASSSRQGHGNTIYF
J gene: TRBJ1-5; clone size: .; V gene: TRBV6-6; D gene: .; CDR3 DNA: TGTGCCAGCAGTTACGGGGGGGGGCCCCAGCATTTT; CDR3 protein: CASSYGGGPQHF
J gene: TRBJ2-7; clone size: .; V gene: TRBV6-5; D gene: .; CDR3 DNA: TGTGCCAGCAGTTACGCGGTATCATACGAGCAGTACTTC; CDR3 protein: CASSYAVSYEQYF
J gene: TRBJ1-5; clone size: .; V gene: TRBV6-5; D gene: TRBD1; CDR3 DNA: TGTGCCAGCAGCCCCGGACAGGGTAGGGGTCAGCCCCAGCATTTT; CDR3 protein: CASSPGQGRGQPQHF
J gene: TRBJ2-3; clone size: .; V gene: TRBV5-4; D gene: .; CDR3 DNA: TGTGCCAGCAGCGCACTAGCCTCGGATACGCAGTATTTT; CDR3 protein: CASSALASDTQYF
J gene: TRBJ1-4; clone size: .; V gene: TRBV2; D gene: .; CDR3 DNA: TGTGCCAGCAGTGAAGCCGGGCCGGGACACATATTCGGGTCAACTAATGAAAAACTGTTTTTT; CDR3 protein: CASSEAGPGHIFGSTNEKLFF
J gene: TRBJ2-2; clone size: .; V gene: TRBV7-2; D gene: TRBD2; CDR3 DNA: TGTGCCAGCAGCTTAAGGAGCGGGGGGGTGTTCGCGAACACCGGGGAGCTGTTTTTT; CDR3 protein: CASSLRSGGVFANTGELFF
J gene: TRBJ1-2; clone size: .; V gene: TRBV6-5; D gene: TRBD1; CDR3 DNA: TGTGCCAGCGCAACAGGGGGCTACTATGGCTACACCTTC; CDR3 protein: CASATGGYYGYTF
J gene: TRBJ1-2; clone size: once; V gene: TRBV5-1; D gene: .; CDR3 DNA: TGCGCCAGCAGCGAGGACACCTATGGCTACACCTTC; CDR3 protein: CASSEDTYGYTF
J gene: TRBJ2-7; clone size: .; V gene: TRBV5-6; D gene: TRBD1; CDR3 DNA: TGTGCCAGCAGCTCGACAGGGCCTGAGTACTTC; CDR3 protein: CASSSTGPEYF
J gene: TRBJ1-2; clone size: .; V gene: TRBV5-1; D gene: TRBD1; CDR3 DNA: TGCGCCAGCAGACTAACAGGGGAGCGGAACTATGGCTACACCTTC; CDR3 protein: CASRLTGERNYGYTF
J gene: TRBJ2-5; clone size: once; V gene: TRBV6-5; D gene: TRBD2; CDR3 DNA: TGTGCCAGCCATTTCTCGGGGGGGCGGGGAGAGACCCAGTACTTC; CDR3 protein: CASHFSGGRGETQYF
J gene: TRBJ1-1; clone size: .; V gene: TRBV4-3; D gene: .; CDR3 DNA: TGCGCCAGCAGCCAAGAGTACAGGGAAGACACTGAAGCTTTCTTT; CDR3 protein: CASSQEYREDTEAFF
J gene: TRBJ2-3; clone size: .; V gene: TRBV3-1/TRBV3-2; D gene: .; CDR3 DNA: TGTGCCAGCAGCCCAGCAGGAACCCTCAGCACAGATACGCAGTATTTT; CDR3 protein: CASSPAGTLSTDTQYF
J gene: TRBJ2-1; clone size: once; V gene: TRBV20-1; D gene: .; CDR3 DNA: TGCAGTGCCATACTAGTCAATGAGCAGTTCTTC; CDR3 protein: CSAILVNEQFF
J gene: TRBJ1-3; clone size: .; V gene: TRBV5-1; D gene: TRBD1; CDR3 DNA: TGCGCCAGCAGCCTGAAGGGACAGGGTGATCCCCGGAAGCCTGGAAACACCATATATTTT; CDR3 protein: CASSLKGQGDPRKPGNTIYF
J gene: TRBJ1-4; clone size: .; V gene: TRBV18; D gene: TRBD1; CDR3 DNA: TGTGCCAGCTCACCGCCGGACAGGGGGGCCAAACTGTTTTTT; CDR3 protein: CASSPPDRGAKLFF
J gene: TRBJ1-2; clone size: .; V gene: TRBV4-1; D gene: TRBD1; CDR3 DNA: TGCGCCAGCAGCCAGGGGGACAGGGCTAACTATGGCTACACCTTC; CDR3 protein: CASSQGDRANYGYTF
J gene: TRBJ1-3; clone size: .; V gene: TRBV7-2; D gene: .; CDR3 DNA: TGTGCCAGCAGCCCGGGGACTTCGGGAAACACCATATATTTT; CDR3 protein: CASSPGTSGNTIYF
J gene: TRBJ1-2; clone size: .; V gene: TRBV19; D gene: TRBD1; CDR3 DNA: TGTGCCAGTAGGAGAAGACAGGGGGATGGCTACACCTTC; CDR3 protein: CASRRRQGDGYTF
J gene: TRBJ1-4; clone size: .; V gene: TRBV7-9; D gene: TRBD1; CDR3 DNA: TGTGCCAGCAGCCAGGGGGCTGATAATGAAAAACTGTTTTTT; CDR3 protein: CASSQGADNEKLFF
J gene: TRBJ2-7; clone size: .; V gene: TRBV6-5; D gene: .; CDR3 DNA: TGTGCCAGCAGTCTTCGGGAGACCTACGAGCAGTACTTC; CDR3 protein: CASSLRETYEQYF
J gene: TRBJ2-1; clone size: .; V gene: TRBV11-2; D gene: TRBD2; CDR3 DNA: TGTGCCAGCAGCGCTAGCGGGGGCGAGGGTAATGAGCAGTTCTTC; CDR3 protein: CASSASGGEGNEQFF
J gene: TRBJ1-2; clone size: .; V gene: TRBV30; D gene: .; CDR3 DNA: TGTGCCTGGAGTGGCCAGACAGTGTTATATGGCTACACCTTC; CDR3 protein: CAWSGQTVLYGYTF
J gene: TRBJ2-5; clone size: .; V gene: TRBV3-1/TRBV3-2; D gene: .; CDR3 DNA: TGTGCCAGCAGCCAATGGGCCTACCTTCCCCTGGAGACCCAGTACTTC; CDR3 protein: CASSQWAYLPLETQYF
J gene: TRBJ1-4; clone size: .; V gene: TRBV4-1; D gene: .; CDR3 DNA: TGCGCCAGCAGCCCCCCGGGCGGAGGAAAGAGAAAACTGTTTTTT; CDR3 protein: CASSPPGGGKRKLFF
J gene: TRBJ1-2; clone size: .; V gene: TRBV10-3; D gene: .; CDR3 DNA: TGTGCCATCAGTACCTCCAGGGAAGGCTACACCTTC; CDR3 protein: CAISTSREGYTF
J gene: TRBJ2-1; clone size: .; V gene: TRBV5-3; D gene: .; CDR3 DNA: TGTGCCAGAAGACCGCGGCGGCAGGGAATGGATGAGCAGTTCTTC; CDR3 protein: CARRPRRQGMDEQFF
J gene: TRBJ2-7; clone size: .; V gene: TRBV7-9; D gene: .; CDR3 DNA: TGTGCCAGCAGCTTAGACCAGGGGATCTACGAGCAGTACTTC; CDR3 protein: CASSLDQGIYEQYF
J gene: TRBJ1-1; clone size: once; V gene: TRBV10-3; D gene: .; CDR3 DNA: TGTGCCATCAGGGGCGGACAGCAGAACACTGAAGCTTTCTTT; CDR3 protein: CAIRGGQQNTEAFF
J gene: TRBJ1-5; clone size: .; V gene: TRBV6-5; D gene: .; CDR3 DNA: TGTGCCAGCAGGGTACCGGGACATAGCAATCAGCCCCAGCATTTT; CDR3 protein: CASRVPGHSNQPQHF
J gene: TRBJ2-7; clone size: once; V gene: TRBV7-9; D gene: TRBD2; CDR3 DNA: TGTGCCAGCAGCTTAGCGCTGACGGGGGGTTCGGGCGAGCAGTACTTC; CDR3 protein: CASSLALTGGSGEQYF
J gene: TRBJ2-7; clone size: .; V gene: TRBV19; D gene: .; CDR3 DNA: TGTGCCAGGCTATACGAGCAGTACTTC; CDR3 protein: CARLYEQYF
J gene: TRBJ1-3; clone size: .; V gene: TRBV4-3; D gene: .; CDR3 DNA: TGCGCCAGCAGCCAGGCGGGGAGAGGGAAGCACATATATTTT; CDR3 protein: CASSQAGRGKHIYF
J gene: TRBJ2-7; clone size: .; V gene: TRBV25-1; D gene: TRBD1; CDR3 DNA: TGTGCCAGCAACAACGACAGGGGAGCCTACGAGCAGTACTTC; CDR3 protein: CASNNDRGAYEQYF
J gene: TRBJ1-2; clone size: .; V gene: TRBV4-1; D gene: .; CDR3 DNA: TGCGCCAGCAGCCAAGATCAGGGCCTAATCGGCGGCTACACCTTC; CDR3 protein: CASSQDQGLIGGYTF
J gene: TRBJ2-1; clone size: .; V gene: TRBV7-8; D gene: TRBD1; CDR3 DNA: TGTGCCAGCAGCTCCCCCGGGACAGGGGGCAGGGGTGAGCAGTTCTTC; CDR3 protein: CASSSPGTGGRGEQFF
J gene: TRBJ1-1; clone size: .; V gene: TRBV5-5; D gene: .; CDR3 DNA: TGTGCCAGCAGCTTATTAACGGGGGACACTGAAGCTTTCTTT; CDR3 protein: CASSLLTGDTEAFF
J gene: TRBJ2-7; clone size: .; V gene: TRBV12-5; D gene: TRBD2; CDR3 DNA: TGTGCTAGTGGTTTGGTACATAGTTCTAGCGGGGGGCCTACACACCTCGAGCAGTACTTC; CDR3 protein: CASGLVHSSSGGPTHLEQYF
J gene: TRBJ2-3; clone size: .; V gene: TRBV30; D gene: .; CDR3 DNA: TGTGCCTGGAGTGTAGGGGGAACATCTCGGAGCACAGATACGCAGTATTTT; CDR3 protein: CAWSVGGTSRSTDTQYF
J gene: TRBJ2-7; clone size: .; V gene: TRBV7-2; D gene: TRBD2; CDR3 DNA: TGTGCCAGCAGCTTAGTTTTTAGTGGGACTAGCCCCTACGAGCAGTACTTC; CDR3 protein: CASSLVFSGTSPYEQYF